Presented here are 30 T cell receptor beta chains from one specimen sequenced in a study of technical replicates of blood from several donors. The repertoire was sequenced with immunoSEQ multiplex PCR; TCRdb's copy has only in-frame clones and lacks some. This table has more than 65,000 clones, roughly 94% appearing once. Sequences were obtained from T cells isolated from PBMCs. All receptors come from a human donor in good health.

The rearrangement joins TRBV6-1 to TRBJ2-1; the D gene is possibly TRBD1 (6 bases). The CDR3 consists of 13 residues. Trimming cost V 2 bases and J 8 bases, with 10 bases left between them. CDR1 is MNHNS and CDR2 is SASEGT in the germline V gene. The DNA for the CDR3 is TGTGCCAGCAGTGAAACTGGGACACATGAGCAGTTCTTC. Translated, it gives CASSETGTHEQFF.

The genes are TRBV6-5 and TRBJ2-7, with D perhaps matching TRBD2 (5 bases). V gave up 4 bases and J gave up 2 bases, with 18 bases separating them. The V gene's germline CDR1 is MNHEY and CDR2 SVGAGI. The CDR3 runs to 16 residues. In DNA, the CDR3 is TGTGCCAGCAGTTTGAGGGCGCCAGCTAATACCTACGAGCAGTACTTC. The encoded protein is CASSLRAPANTYEQYF.

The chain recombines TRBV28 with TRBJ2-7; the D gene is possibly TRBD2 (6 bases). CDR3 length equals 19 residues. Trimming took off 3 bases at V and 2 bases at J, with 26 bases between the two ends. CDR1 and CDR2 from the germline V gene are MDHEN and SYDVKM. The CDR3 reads CASSFPTSGFRPPTYEQYF. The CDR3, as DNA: TGTGCCAGCAGTTTCCCTACCAGCGGGTTTAGACCCCCAACCTACGAGCAGTACTTC.

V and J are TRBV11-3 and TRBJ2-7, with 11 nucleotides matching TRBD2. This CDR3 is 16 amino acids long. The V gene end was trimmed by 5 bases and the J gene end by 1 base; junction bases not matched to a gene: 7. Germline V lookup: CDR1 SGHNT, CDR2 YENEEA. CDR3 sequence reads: CASSRASGGLSYEQYF. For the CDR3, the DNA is TGTGCCAGCAGCCGCGCTAGCGGGGGGCTTTCCTACGAGCAGTACTTC.

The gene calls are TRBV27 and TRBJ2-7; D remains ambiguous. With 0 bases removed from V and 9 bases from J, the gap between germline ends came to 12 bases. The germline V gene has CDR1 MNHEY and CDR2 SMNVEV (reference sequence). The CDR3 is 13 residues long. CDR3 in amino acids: CASSLSDTTRQYF. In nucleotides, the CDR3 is TGTGCCAGCAGTTTATCGGATACTACGAGGCAGTACTTC.

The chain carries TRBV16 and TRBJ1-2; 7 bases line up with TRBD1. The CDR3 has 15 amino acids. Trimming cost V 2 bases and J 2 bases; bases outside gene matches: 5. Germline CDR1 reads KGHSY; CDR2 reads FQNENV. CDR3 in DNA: TGTGCCAGCAGCCAAAGGAGGGGGCAGAACTATGGCTACACCTTC. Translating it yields CASSQRRGQNYGYTF.

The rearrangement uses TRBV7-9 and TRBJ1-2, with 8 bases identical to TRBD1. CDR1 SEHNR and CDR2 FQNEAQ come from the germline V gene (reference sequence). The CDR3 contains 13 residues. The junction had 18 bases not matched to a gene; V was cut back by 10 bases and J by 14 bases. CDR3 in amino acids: CATRYLDRELFTF. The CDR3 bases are TGTGCCACCCGGTATTTGGACAGGGAGCTTTTTACCTTC.

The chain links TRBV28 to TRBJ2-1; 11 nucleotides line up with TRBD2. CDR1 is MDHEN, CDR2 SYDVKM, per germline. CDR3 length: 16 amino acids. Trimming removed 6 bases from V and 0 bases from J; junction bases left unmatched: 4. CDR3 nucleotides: TGTGCCAGCAGGCTAGCGGGGGGCAGCTCCTACAATGAGCAGTTCTTC. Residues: CASRLAGGSSYNEQFF.

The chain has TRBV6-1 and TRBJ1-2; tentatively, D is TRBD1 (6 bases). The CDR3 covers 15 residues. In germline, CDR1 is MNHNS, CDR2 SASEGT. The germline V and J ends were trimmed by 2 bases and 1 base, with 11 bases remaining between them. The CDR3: CASSEIGGFNYGYTF. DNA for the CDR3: TGTGCCAGCAGTGAAATAGGGGGTTTTAACTATGGCTACACCTTC.

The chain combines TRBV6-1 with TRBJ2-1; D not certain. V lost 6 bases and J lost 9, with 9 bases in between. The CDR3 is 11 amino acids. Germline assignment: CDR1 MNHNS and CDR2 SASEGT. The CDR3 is CASSPLSEQFF. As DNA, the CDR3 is TGTGCCAGCAGCCCGTTGTCTGAGCAGTTCTTC.

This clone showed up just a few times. The CDR3 DNA reads as TGTGCCTGGAGTGAGGGACTAGGGATTTCAGAGACCCAGTACTTC. It yields the protein CAWSEGLGISETQYF. V gene TRBV30 combines with J gene TRBJ2-5; 8 nucleotides line up with TRBD2. The germline V gene encodes CDR1 GTSNPN and CDR2 SVGIG (reference sequence). This CDR3 comprises 15 residues. Germline trimming cut 1 base from V and 4 bases from J; bases unmatched to any gene: 8.

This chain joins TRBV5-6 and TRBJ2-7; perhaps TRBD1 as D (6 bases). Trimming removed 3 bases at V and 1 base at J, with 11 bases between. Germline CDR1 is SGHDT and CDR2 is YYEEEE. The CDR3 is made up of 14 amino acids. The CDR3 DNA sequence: TGTGCCAGCAGCTCGGGGACACCGTCCTACGAGCAGTACTTC. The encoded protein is CASSSGTPSYEQYF.

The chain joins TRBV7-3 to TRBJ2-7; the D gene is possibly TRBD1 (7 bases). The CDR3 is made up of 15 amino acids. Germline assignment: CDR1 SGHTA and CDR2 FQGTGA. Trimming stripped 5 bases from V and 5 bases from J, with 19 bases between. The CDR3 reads CASSPEAGGLNEQYF. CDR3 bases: TGTGCCAGCAGCCCCGAGGCAGGGGGGCTGAACGAGCAGTACTTC. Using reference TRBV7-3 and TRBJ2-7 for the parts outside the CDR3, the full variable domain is GAGVSQTPSNKVTEKGKYVELRCDPISGHTALYWYRQSLGQGPEFLIYFQGTGAADDSGLPNDRFFAVRPEGSVSTLKIQRTERGDSAVYLCASSPEAGGLNEQYFGPGTRLTVT.

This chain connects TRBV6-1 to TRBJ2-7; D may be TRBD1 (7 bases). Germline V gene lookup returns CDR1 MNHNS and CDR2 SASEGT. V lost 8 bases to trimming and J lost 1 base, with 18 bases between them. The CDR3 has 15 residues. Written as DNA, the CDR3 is TGTGCCAGCCCAGGGTGGCGGGACAGATCCTACGAGCAGTACTTC. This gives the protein CASPGWRDRSYEQYF.

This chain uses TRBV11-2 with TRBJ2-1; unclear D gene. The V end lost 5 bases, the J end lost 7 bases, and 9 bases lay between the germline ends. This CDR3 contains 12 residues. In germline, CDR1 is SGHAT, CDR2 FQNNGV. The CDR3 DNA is TGTGCCAGCAGCCCGGTTATTAATGAGCAGTTCTTC. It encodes CASSPVINEQFF.

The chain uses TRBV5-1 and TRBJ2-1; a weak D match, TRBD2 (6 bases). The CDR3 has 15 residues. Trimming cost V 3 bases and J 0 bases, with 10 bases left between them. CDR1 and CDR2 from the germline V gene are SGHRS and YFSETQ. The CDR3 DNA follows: TGCGCCAGCAGCTCAGCGGGCCTCTCCTACAATGAGCAGTTCTTC. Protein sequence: CASSSAGLSYNEQFF.

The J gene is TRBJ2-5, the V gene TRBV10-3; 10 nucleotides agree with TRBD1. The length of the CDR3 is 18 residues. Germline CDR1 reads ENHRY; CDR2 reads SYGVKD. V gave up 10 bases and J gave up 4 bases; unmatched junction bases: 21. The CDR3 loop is CATKYPPREWTGGETQYF. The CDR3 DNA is TGTGCCACCAAGTACCCCCCTCGCGAGTGGACAGGGGGAGAGACCCAGTACTTC.

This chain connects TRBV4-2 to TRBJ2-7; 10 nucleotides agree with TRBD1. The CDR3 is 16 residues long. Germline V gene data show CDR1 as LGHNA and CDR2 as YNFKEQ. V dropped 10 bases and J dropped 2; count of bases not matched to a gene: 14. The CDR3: CATRGGAGTGAYEQYF. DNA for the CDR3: TGTGCCACCAGGGGGGGGGCCGGGACAGGGGCCTACGAGCAGTACTTC.

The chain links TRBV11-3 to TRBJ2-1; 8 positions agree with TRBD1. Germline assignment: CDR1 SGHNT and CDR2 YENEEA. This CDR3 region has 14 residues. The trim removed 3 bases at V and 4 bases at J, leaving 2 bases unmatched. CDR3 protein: CASSFGQGYNEQFF. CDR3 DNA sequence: TGTGCCAGCAGCTTCGGACAGGGTTACAATGAGCAGTTCTTC.

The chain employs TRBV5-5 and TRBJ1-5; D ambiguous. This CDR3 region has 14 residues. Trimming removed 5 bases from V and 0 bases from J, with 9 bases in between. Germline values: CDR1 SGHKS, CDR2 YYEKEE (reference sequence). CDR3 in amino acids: CASREGGSNQPQHF. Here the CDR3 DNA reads TGTGCCAGCAGGGAGGGAGGTAGCAATCAGCCCCAGCATTTT.

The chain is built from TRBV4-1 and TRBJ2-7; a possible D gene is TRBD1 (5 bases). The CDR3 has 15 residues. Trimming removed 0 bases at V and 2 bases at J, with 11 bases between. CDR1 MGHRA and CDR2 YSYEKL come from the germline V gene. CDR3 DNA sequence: TGCGCCAGCAGCCAAGATTTTGACAGCACCTACGAGCAGTACTTC. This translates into CASSQDFDSTYEQYF.

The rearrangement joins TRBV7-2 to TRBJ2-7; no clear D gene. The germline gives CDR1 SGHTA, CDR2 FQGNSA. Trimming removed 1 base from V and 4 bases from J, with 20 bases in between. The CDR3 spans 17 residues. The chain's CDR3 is CASSLGSGHVVPYEQYF. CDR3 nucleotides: TGTGCCAGCAGCTTAGGCTCTGGGCACGTCGTGCCTTACGAGCAGTACTTC. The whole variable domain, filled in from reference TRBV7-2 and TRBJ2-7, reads GAGVSQSPSNKVTEKGKDVELRCDPISGHTALYWYRQSLGQGLEFLIYFQGNSAPDKSGLPSDRFSAERTGGSVSTLTIQRTQQEDSAVYLCASSLGSGHVVPYEQYFGPGTRLTVT.

The CDR3 here is CAIQGLAGVSEQYF. CDR3 in DNA: TGTGCCATCCAGGGGCTAGCGGGAGTCTCTGAGCAGTACTTC. The chain combines TRBV10-3 with TRBJ2-7; 10 positions match TRBD2. With V trimmed by 8 bases and J by 7 bases, 11 bases remained unmatched. In germline, CDR1 is ENHRY, CDR2 SYGVKD. The CDR3 is 14 residues long.

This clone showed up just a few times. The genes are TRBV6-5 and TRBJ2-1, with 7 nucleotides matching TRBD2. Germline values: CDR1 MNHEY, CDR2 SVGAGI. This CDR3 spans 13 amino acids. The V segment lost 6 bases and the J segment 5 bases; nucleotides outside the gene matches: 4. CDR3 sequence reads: CASRTSLDNEQFF. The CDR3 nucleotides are TGTGCCAGCAGGACTAGCCTCGACAATGAGCAGTTCTTC.

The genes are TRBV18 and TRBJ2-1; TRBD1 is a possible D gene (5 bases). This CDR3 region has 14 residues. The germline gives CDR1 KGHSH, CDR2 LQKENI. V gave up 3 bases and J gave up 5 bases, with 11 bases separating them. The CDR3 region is CASSPLTQDNEQFF. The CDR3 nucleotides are TGTGCCAGCTCACCTTTGACACAGGACAATGAGCAGTTCTTC.

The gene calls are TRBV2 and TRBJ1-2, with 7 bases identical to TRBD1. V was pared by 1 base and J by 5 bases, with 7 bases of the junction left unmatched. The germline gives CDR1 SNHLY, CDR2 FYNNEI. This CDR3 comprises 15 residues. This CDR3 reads CASSEEGTVRYGYTF. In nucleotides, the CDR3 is TGTGCCAGCAGTGAAGAGGGGACAGTACGATATGGCTACACCTTC.

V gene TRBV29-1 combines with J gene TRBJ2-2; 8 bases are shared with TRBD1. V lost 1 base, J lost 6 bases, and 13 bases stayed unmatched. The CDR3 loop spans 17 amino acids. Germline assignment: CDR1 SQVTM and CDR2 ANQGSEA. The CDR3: CSVEGVDRERSAGELFF. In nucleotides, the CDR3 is TGCAGCGTTGAAGGGGTGGACAGGGAACGTTCTGCCGGGGAGCTGTTTTTT.

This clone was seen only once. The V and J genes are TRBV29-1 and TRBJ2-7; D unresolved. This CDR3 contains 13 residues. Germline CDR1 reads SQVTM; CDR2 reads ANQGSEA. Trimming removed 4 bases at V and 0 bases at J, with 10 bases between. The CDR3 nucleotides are TGCAGCGTTGCTCAGGTCCTCTCCTACGAGCAGTACTTC. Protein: CSVAQVLSYEQYF.

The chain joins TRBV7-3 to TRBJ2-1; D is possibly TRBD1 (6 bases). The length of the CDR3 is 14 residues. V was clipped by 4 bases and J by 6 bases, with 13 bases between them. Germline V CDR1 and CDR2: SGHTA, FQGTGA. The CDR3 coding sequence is TGTGCCAGCAGCTCCGGAGCAGGGGTCAATGAGCAGTTCTTC. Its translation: CASSSGAGVNEQFF. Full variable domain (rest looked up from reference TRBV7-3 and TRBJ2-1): GAGVSQTPSNKVTEKGKYVELRCDPISGHTALYWYRQSLGQGPEFLIYFQGTGAADDSGLPNDRFFAVRPEGSVSTLKIQRTERGDSAVYLCASSSGAGVNEQFFGPGTRLTVL.

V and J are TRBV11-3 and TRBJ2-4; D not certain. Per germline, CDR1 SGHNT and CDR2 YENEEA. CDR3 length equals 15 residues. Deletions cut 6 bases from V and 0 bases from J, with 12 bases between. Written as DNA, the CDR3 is TGTGCCAGCAGACAACAGCTCCTAGCCAAAAACATTCAGTACTTC. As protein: CASRQQLLAKNIQYF.